The rows below give T cell receptor beta chains drawn from one sample of a study of cytomegalovirus exposure and HLA in healthy donors. Method: immunoSEQ multiplex PCR; TCRdb's copy keeps in-frame clones and lacks some. The repertoire consists of 260,000 or so clones, with roughly 91% occurring once and the leading ten covering just over 3%. What was sequenced was PBMCs. These TCRs come from a woman in her 30s in good health and CMV-seronegative. Both conserved end residues are part of each CDR3. The D gene is left open where the match is weak. Clone size is given for some rows only: seen once, a few or many times, or a class if the clone is expanded.

v_gene	j_gene	abundance	d_gene	CDR3aa	CDR3nt
TRBV15	TRBJ2-1	NA	NA	CATSGRTDHNEQFF	TGTGCCACCAGCGGAAGGACGGATCACAATGAGCAGTTCTTC
TRBV5-1	TRBJ2-5	NA	TRBD2	CASSSLVARQDTSGGGETQYF	TGCGCCAGCAGCTCCTTGGTGGCCCGACAGGACACTAGCGGAGGGGGGGAGACCCAGTACTTC
TRBV5-1	TRBJ2-7	NA	TRBD1	CASRGQNYEQYF	TGCGCCAGCAGGGGACAGAACTACGAGCAGTACTTC
TRBV19	TRBJ2-2	NA	NA	CASRHGRPLTRPYTGELFF	TGTGCCAGTAGACACGGGAGACCCTTGACCCGACCGTACACCGGGGAGCTGTTTTTT
TRBV27	TRBJ2-2	NA	NA	CASGYGGSTGELFF	TGTGCCAGCGGTTATGGGGGAAGCACCGGGGAGCTGTTTTTT
TRBV4-3	TRBJ2-7	NA	NA	CASSQDSYEQYF	TGCGCCAGCAGCCAAGATAGTTACGAGCAGTACTTC
TRBV10-2	TRBJ2-7	NA	TRBD1	CASSEWLQGTYEQYF	TGCGCCAGCAGTGAGTGGCTACAGGGGACCTACGAGCAGTACTTC
TRBV2	TRBJ2-3	NA	NA	CASSDGRTDTQYF	TGTGCCAGCAGTGACGGTCGCACAGATACGCAGTATTTT
TRBV19	TRBJ1-2	few	NA	CASTLGGVVGYTF	TGTGCCAGTACCCTTGGTGGTGTGGTCGGCTACACCTTC
TRBV16	TRBJ2-7	NA	NA	CASSHHTGAMGQYF	TGTGCCAGCAGCCATCACACGGGGGCAATGGGGCAGTACTTC
TRBV7-2	TRBJ2-7	few	NA	CASSLEGRVEQYF	TGTGCCAGCAGCTTAGAAGGCAGGGTCGAGCAGTACTTC
TRBV27	TRBJ2-7	few	TRBD2	CASRSGLAGLYEQYF	TGTGCCAGCAGGTCTGGACTAGCGGGTCTCTACGAGCAGTACTTC
TRBV27	TRBJ2-3	NA	NA	CASSPRTIGTDTQYF	TGTGCCAGCAGTCCAAGGACAATTGGGACAGATACGCAGTATTTT
TRBV5-1	TRBJ1-1	NA	NA	CASSFSVLGTEAFF	TGCGCCAGCAGCTTTTCCGTTCTAGGCACTGAAGCTTTCTTT
TRBV27	TRBJ2-5	NA	NA	CASSFTRPLTGETQYF	TGTGCCAGCAGTTTTACCCGGCCCCTCACGGGGGAGACCCAGTACTTC
TRBV20-1	TRBJ1-4	NA	NA	CSARLREKLFF	TGCAGTGCTAGACTCCGCGAAAAACTGTTTTTT
TRBV5-1	TRBJ2-5	few	TRBD1	CASSSDRVKQETQYF	TGCGCCAGCAGCTCGGACAGGGTAAAACAAGAGACCCAGTACTTC
TRBV18	TRBJ2-5	NA	NA	CASSRRDQETQYF	TGTGCCAGCTCAAGGCGGGACCAGGAGACCCAGTACTTC
TRBV9	TRBJ2-3	once	TRBD2	CASEAGGTDTQYF	TGTGCCAGCGAGGCGGGGGGCACAGATACGCAGTATTTT
TRBV7-6	TRBJ2-2	NA	NA	CASSLARNTGELFF	TGTGCCAGCAGCTTAGCACGAAACACCGGGGAGCTGTTTTTT
TRBV7-7	TRBJ2-1	NA	NA	CASSQAVGSYNEQFF	TGTGCCAGCAGCCAGGCTGTTGGCTCCTACAATGAGCAGTTCTTC
TRBV5-6	TRBJ1-2	many	TRBD1	CASSPSPTGRRGGYTF	TGTGCCAGCAGCCCAAGCCCGACAGGGCGGCGTGGTGGCTACACCTTC
TRBV9	TRBJ2-2	NA	NA	CASSVELGQLGELFF	TGTGCCAGCAGCGTAGAGTTGGGGCAGCTCGGGGAGCTGTTTTTT
TRBV7-2	TRBJ2-1	NA	NA	CASSLDPRREQFF	TGTGCCAGCAGCTTAGATCCCCGGCGGGAGCAGTTCTTC
TRBV30	TRBJ2-1	NA	NA	CAWTPMAGHIYNEQFF	TGTGCCTGGACGCCGATGGCGGGACACATCTACAATGAGCAGTTCTTC
TRBV7-6	TRBJ2-7	NA	NA	CASSSNGPSYEQYF	TGTGCCAGCAGCTCGAACGGTCCTAGCTACGAGCAGTACTTC
TRBV15	TRBJ2-7	NA	NA	CATSRATRAGHEQYF	TGTGCCACCAGCAGAGCTACGCGGGCAGGTCACGAGCAGTACTTC
TRBV29-1	TRBJ2-7	NA	TRBD1	CSAWDREREQYF	TGCAGCGCATGGGACAGGGAGCGCGAGCAGTACTTC
TRBV18	TRBJ2-1	NA	NA	CASSPTLGRRIYNEQFF	TGTGCCAGCTCACCAACTCTCGGCAGGAGGATTTACAATGAGCAGTTCTTC
TRBV29-1	TRBJ2-7	NA	NA	CSVAGGGKGGNWAQGYEQYF	TGCAGCGTTGCAGGGGGAGGCAAGGGCGGGAATTGGGCTCAGGGCTACGAGCAGTACTTC
TRBV19	TRBJ2-2	NA	NA	CASSIKVITGELFF	TGTGCCAGTAGTATAAAGGTCATCACCGGGGAGCTGTTTTTT
TRBV7-9	TRBJ2-7	NA	TRBD1	CASSPLDRAVYEQYF	TGTGCCAGCAGCCCGTTGGACAGGGCGGTGTACGAGCAGTACTTC
TRBV11-2	TRBJ2-7	NA	NA	CASSLGISYEQYF	TGTGCCAGCAGCTTAGGGATTTCCTACGAGCAGTACTTC
TRBV2	TRBJ2-5	once	NA	CASSERRGWETQYF	TGTGCCAGCAGTGAAAGAAGGGGATGGGAGACCCAGTACTTC
TRBV7-9	TRBJ1-1	NA	NA	CASSETGSDTEAFF	TGTGCCAGCAGCGAAACAGGGAGTGACACTGAAGCTTTCTTT
TRBV15	TRBJ2-3	NA	NA	CATGGGADTQYF	TGTGCCACAGGGGGGGGAGCAGATACGCAGTATTTT